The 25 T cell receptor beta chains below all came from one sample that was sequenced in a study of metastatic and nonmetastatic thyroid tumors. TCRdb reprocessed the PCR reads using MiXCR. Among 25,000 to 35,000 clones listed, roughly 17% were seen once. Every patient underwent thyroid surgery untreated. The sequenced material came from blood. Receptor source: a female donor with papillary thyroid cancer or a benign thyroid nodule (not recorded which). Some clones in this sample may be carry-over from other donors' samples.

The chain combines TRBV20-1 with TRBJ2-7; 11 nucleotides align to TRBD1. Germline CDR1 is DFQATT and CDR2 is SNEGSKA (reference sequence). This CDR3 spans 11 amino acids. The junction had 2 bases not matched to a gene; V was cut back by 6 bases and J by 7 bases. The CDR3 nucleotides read TGCAGTGCGGGACAGGGGGGGGAGCAGTACTTC. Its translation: CSAGQGGEQYF.

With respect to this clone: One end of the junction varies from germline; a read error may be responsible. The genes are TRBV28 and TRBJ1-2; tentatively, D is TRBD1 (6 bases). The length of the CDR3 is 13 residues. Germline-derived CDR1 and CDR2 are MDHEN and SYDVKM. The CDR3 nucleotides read TGTGCCAGCAGTCAGAGGGGGGACTATTGCTACACCTTC. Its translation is CASSQRGDYCYTF.

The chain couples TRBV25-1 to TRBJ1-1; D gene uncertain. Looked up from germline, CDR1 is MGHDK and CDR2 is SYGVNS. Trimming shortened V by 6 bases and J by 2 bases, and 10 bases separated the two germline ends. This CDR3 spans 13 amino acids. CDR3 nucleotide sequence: TGTGCCAGCAGGTGGACGGTTAACACTGAAGCTTTCTTT. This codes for CASRWTVNTEAFF.

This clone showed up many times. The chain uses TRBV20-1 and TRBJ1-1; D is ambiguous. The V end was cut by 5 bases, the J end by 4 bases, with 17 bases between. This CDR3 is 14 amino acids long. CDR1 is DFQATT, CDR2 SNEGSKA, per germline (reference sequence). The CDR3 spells CSAARVQFATEAFF. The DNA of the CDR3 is TGCAGTGCTGCCCGGGTGCAGTTTGCCACTGAAGCTTTCTTT.

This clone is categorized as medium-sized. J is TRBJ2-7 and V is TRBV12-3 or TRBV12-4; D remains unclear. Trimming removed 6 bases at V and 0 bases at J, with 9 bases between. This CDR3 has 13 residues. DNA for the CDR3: TGTGCCAGCAGCCCACTGGCCTCCTACGAGCAGTACTTC. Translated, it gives CASSPLASYEQYF.

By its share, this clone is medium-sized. CDR3 nucleotide sequence: TGTGCCTGGAGCGACACCCCGGGACTAGCGGGAGGACGGTACGAGCAGTACTTC. Translation gives CAWSDTPGLAGGRYEQYF. This sequence joins TRBV30 and TRBJ2-7; TRBD2 aligns across 15 bases. The germline gives CDR1 GTSNPN, CDR2 SVGIG (reference sequence). The CDR3 loop spans 18 amino acids. The junction had 13 bases not matched to a gene; V was cut back by 3 bases and J by 4 bases. The complete variable domain, with remaining parts taken from reference TRBV30 and TRBJ2-7, reads SQTIHQWPATLVQPVGSPLSLECTVEGTSNPNLYWYRQAAGRGLQLLFYSVGIGQISSEVPQNLSASRPQDRQFILSSKKLLLSDSGFYLCAWSDTPGLAGGRYEQYFGPGTRLTVT.

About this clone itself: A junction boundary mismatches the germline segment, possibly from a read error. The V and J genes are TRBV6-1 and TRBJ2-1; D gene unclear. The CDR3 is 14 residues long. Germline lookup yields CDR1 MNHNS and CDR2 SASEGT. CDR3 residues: CASSKWWSRNEHFF. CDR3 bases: TGTGCCAGCTCGAAGTGGTGGAGTAGGAATGAGCACTTCTTC.

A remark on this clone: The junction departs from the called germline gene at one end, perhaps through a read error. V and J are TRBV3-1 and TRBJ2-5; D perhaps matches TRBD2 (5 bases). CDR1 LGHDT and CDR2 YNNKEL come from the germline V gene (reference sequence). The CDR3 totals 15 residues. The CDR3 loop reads CASSQLGGRQGTQYF. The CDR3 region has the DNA TGTGCCAGCAGCCAATTAGGCGGGCGCCAAGGGACCCAGTACTTC.

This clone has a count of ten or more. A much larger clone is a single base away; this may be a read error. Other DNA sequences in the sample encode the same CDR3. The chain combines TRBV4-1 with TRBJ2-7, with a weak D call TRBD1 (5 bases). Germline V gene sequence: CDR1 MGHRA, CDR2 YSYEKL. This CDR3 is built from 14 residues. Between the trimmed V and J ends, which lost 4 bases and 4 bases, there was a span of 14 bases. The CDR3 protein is CASSPVDRRYEQYF. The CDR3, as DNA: TGCGCCAGCAGCCCCGTAGACAGAAGGTACGAGCAGTACTTC.

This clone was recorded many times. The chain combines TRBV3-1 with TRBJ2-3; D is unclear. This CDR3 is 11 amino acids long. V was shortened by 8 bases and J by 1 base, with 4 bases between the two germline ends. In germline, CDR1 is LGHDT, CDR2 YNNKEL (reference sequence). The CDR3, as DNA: TGTGCCAGCGGGGGCACAGATACGCAGTATTTT. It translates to CASGGTDTQYF.

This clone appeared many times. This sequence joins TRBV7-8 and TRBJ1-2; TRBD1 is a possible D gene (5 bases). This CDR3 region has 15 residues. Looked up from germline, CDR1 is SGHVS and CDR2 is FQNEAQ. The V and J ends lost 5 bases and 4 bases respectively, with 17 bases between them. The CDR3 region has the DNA TGTGCCAGCAGCGTATCAGGGCTAACTAGCTATGGCTACACCTTC. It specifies CASSVSGLTSYGYTF.

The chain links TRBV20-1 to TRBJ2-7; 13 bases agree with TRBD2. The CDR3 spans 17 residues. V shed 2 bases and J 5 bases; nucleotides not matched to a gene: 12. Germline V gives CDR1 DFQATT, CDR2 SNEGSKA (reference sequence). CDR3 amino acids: CSARSPFGLAGEHEQYF. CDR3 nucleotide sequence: TGCAGTGCTAGATCCCCGTTTGGACTAGCGGGAGAACACGAGCAGTACTTC.

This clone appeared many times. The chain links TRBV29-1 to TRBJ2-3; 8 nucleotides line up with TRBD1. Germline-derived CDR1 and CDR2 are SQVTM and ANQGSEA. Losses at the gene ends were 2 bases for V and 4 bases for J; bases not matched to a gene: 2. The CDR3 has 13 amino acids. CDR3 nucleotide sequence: TGCAGCGTTGAACAGGGGGCGGCAGATACGCAGTATTTT. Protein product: CSVEQGAADTQYF.

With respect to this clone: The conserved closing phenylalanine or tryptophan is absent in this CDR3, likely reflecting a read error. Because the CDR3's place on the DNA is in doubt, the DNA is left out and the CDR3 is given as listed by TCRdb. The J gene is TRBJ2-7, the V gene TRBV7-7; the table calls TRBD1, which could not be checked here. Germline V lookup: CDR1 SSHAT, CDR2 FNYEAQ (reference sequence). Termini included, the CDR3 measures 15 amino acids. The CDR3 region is CASSLALGGDYEHYL.

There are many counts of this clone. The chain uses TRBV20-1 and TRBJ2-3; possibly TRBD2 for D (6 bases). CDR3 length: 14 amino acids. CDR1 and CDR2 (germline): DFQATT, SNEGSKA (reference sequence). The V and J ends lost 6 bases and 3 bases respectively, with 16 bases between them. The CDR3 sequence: CSASSPGSTDTQYF. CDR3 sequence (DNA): TGCAGTGCCTCAAGCCCCGGGAGTACAGATACGCAGTATTTT.

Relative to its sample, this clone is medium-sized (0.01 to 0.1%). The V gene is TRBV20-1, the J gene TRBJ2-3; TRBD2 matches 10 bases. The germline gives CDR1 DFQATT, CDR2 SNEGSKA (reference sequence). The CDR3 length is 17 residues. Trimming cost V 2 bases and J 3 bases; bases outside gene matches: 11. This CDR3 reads CSARPARSLAGTDTQYF. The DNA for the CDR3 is TGCAGTGCTAGACCCGCTCGATCACTAGCGGGAACAGATACGCAGTATTTT.

CDR3 sequence: CASSAGTGFEQYV. The CDR3 DNA is TGTGCCAGCAGCGCCGGGACAGGGTTCGAGCAGTACGTC. The chain joins TRBV6-1 to TRBJ2-7, with TRBD1 identical over 9 bases. The CDR3 has 13 residues. Germline V gives CDR1 MNHNS, CDR2 SASEGT. With 6 bases clipped from V and 6 bases from J, the junction kept 6 bases outside the gene matches.

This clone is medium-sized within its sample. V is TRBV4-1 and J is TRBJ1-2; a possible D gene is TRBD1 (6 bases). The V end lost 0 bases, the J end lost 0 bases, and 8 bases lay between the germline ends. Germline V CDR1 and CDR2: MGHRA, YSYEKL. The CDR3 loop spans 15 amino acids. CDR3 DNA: TGCGCCAGCAGCCAAGATCGGGGGCCTAACTATGGCTACACCTTC. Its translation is CASSQDRGPNYGYTF.

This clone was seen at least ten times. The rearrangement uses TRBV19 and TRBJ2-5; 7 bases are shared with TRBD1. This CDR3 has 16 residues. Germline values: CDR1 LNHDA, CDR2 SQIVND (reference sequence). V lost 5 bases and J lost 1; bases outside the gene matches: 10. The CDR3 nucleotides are TGTGCCAGTAGTGACCGACAGGGTTTCCCCCAAGAGACCCAGTACTTC. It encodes CASSDRQGFPQETQYF.

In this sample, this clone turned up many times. The CDR3 DNA is TGTGCTAGTGGCGGGGGATTTGAGAGCGGTCCGGGAGATACGCAGTATTTT. This sequence encodes CASGGGFESGPGDTQYF. The chain has TRBV12-5 and TRBJ2-3; D is perhaps TRBD2 (6 bases). The CDR3 consists of 17 residues. Per germline, CDR1 LGHNT and CDR2 FRNRAP. V lost 6 bases, J lost 5 bases, and 24 bases lay in between.

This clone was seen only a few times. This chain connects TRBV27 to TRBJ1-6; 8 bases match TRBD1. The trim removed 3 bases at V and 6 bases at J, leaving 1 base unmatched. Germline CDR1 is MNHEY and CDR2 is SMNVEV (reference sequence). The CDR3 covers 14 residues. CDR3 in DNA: TGTGCCAGCAGTTTGACAGGGGTTAATTCACCCCTCCACTTT. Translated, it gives CASSLTGVNSPLHF.

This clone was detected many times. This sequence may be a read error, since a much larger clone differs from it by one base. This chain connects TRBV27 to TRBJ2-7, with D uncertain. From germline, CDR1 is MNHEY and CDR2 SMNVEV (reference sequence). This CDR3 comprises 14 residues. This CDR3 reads CASNLEGITGEQYF. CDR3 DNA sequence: TGTGCCAGCAATTTAGAAGGGATTACGGGCGAGCAGTACTTC.

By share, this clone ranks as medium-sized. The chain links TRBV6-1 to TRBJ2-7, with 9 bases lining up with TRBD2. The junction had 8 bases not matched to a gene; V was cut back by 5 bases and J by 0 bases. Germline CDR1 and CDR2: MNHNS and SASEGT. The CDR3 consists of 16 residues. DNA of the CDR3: TGTGCCAGCAGTCCTAGTAGCGGGAGCCCCTCCTACGAGCAGTACTTC. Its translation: CASSPSSGSPSYEQYF.

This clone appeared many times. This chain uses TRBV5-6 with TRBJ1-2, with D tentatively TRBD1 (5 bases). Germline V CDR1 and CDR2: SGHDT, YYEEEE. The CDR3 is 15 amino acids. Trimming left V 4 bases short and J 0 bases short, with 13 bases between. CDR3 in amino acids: CASSLGLNANYGYTF. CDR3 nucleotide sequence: TGTGCCAGCAGCCTGGGGCTAAATGCTAACTATGGCTACACCTTC.

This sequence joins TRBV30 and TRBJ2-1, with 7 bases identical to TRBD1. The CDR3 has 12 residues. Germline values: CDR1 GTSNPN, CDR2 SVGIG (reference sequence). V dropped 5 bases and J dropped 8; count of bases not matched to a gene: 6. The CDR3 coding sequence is TGTGCCTGGGAGGGGGCCCGGGATGAGCAGTTCTTC. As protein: CAWEGARDEQFF.